The rows below give T cell receptor beta chains drawn from one sample of a study of Ad26.COV2.S vaccination and SARS-CoV-2 variants. Some clones are missing from TCRdb's copy, which holds only in-frame ones; the method was immunoSEQ multiplex PCR. Of about 480,000 clones detected, roughly 85% appear once; the ten largest clones hold around 13%. The sample here was peripheral blood, taken in a trial of Ad26.COV2.S vaccine versus placebo. Receptors were obtained from a person aged 18-65 years who received the Ad26.COV2.S COVID-19 vaccine or a placebo. CDR3s include the opening cysteine and the closing phenylalanine or tryptophan. A D gene is named only where the DNA matches it firmly. Size is stated for part of the rows, as once, few or many counts, or as a class when the clone is expanded.

d_call clone_size j_call v_call cdr3_aa cdr3_nt
TRBD2 . TRBJ2-1 TRBV5-6 CASSFPGGDEQFF TGTGCCAGCAGCTTCCCGGGAGGAGATGAGCAGTTCTTC
TRBD1 once TRBJ1-5 TRBV15 CATSPERGPDPKNQPQHF TGTGCCACCAGCCCAGAAAGGGGGCCCGACCCTAAAAATCAGCCCCAGCATTTT
. . TRBJ1-2 TRBV7-9 CASSLVMENYGYTF TGTGCCAGCAGCTTAGTGATGGAAAACTATGGCTACACCTTC
TRBD1 few TRBJ1-5 TRBV30 CAWSTGDPYNQPQHF TGTGCCTGGAGCACAGGGGACCCATACAATCAGCCCCAGCATTTT
. . TRBJ2-3 TRBV6-5 CASLGFSTDTQYF TGTGCCAGCCTGGGGTTCAGCACAGATACGCAGTATTTT
. . TRBJ1-2 TRBV7-2 CASSLAQSREGGYTF TGTGCCAGCAGCTTAGCGCAATCCAGGGAGGGTGGCTACACCTTC
TRBD1 . TRBJ2-7 TRBV10-1 CASSVPTTGVEQYF TGCGCCAGCAGCGTCCCGACGACAGGGGTCGAGCAGTACTTC
. . TRBJ1-2 TRBV4-1 CASSQAGQSNYGYTF TGCGCCAGCAGCCAAGCGGGACAATCTAACTATGGCTACACCTTC
TRBD1 few TRBJ1-5 TRBV2 CASISGGGNQPQHF TGTGCCAGCATATCAGGGGGGGGGAATCAGCCCCAGCATTTT
. . TRBJ2-1 TRBV27 CASSWDLDNEQFF TGTGCCAGCAGCTGGGACCTCGACAATGAGCAGTTCTTC
. few TRBJ2-2 TRBV10-3 CAILGINTGELFF TGTGCCATCTTGGGCATAAACACCGGGGAGCTGTTTTTT
TRBD2 . TRBJ2-7 TRBV7-2 CASSFDVAGVPYEQYF TGTGCCAGCAGCTTCGACGTAGCGGGAGTACCCTACGAGCAGTACTTC
. few TRBJ2-7 TRBV12-3/TRBV12-4 CASSFQGWEQYF TGTGCCAGCAGTTTTCAGGGGTGGGAGCAGTACTTC
TRBD2 . TRBJ2-1 TRBV24-1 CATSAPRREGLGNEQFF TGTGCCACCAGTGCTCCCCGGCGGGAGGGCCTTGGCAATGAGCAGTTCTTC
TRBD1 . TRBJ1-4 TRBV2 CASNGQGTNEKLFF TGTGCCAGCAACGGACAGGGAACTAATGAAAAACTGTTTTTT
. once TRBJ2-7 TRBV19 CASARGEGSYEQYF TGTGCCAGTGCGAGGGGAGAGGGCTCCTACGAGCAGTACTTC
. . TRBJ2-7 TRBV6-2/TRBV6-3 CASSYSGTRTYLYEQYF TGTGCCAGCAGTTACTCAGGGACCAGGACATACCTCTACGAGCAGTACTTC
TRBD2 . TRBJ2-1 TRBV5-4 CASSYGLAGANNEQFF TGTGCCAGCAGCTACGGACTAGCGGGAGCCAACAATGAGCAGTTCTTC
TRBD2 once TRBJ2-3 TRBV27 CASSSPLAAYGTDTQYF TGTGCCAGCAGCTCGCCACTAGCGGCCTATGGCACAGATACGCAGTATTTT
. . TRBJ2-7 TRBV6-5 CASRGPSYEQYF TGTGCCAGCAGGGGGCCGTCCTACGAGCAGTACTTC
. few TRBJ2-1 TRBV24-1 CATRRDSEQFF TGTGCCACCCGTCGGGATAGCGAGCAGTTCTTC
. . TRBJ1-1 TRBV15 CATSRGWGSLNTEAFF TGTGCCACCAGCAGAGGGTGGGGCAGCTTGAACACTGAAGCTTTCTTT
TRBD1 . TRBJ1-1 TRBV3-1/TRBV3-2 CASSGSTGGTEAFF TGTGCCAGCAGTGGAAGCACAGGGGGCACTGAAGCTTTCTTT
. . TRBJ1-3 TRBV11-3 CASSSGFGNTIYF TGTGCCAGCAGTTCGGGATTCGGAAACACCATATATTTT
TRBD1 . TRBJ1-2 TRBV29-1 CSVNGQGYGYTF TGCAGCGTCAATGGACAGGGCTATGGCTACACCTTC
. . TRBJ2-1 TRBV7-2 CASRYYSTGSYNEQFF TGTGCCAGCAGGTATTACTCTACAGGCTCCTACAATGAGCAGTTCTTC
. . TRBJ2-2 TRBV13 CASSPVRRATGELFF TGTGCCAGCAGCCCGGTCCGCAGGGCCACCGGGGAGCTGTTTTTT
TRBD1 . TRBJ2-1 TRBV6-5 CASRGRDSYYNEQFF TGTGCCAGCAGGGGCCGGGACAGCTACTACAATGAGCAGTTCTTC
TRBD1 once TRBJ2-5 TRBV6-2/TRBV6-3 CASSKRDSGQETQYF TGTGCCAGCAGCAAACGGGACAGTGGCCAAGAGACCCAGTACTTC
. . TRBJ1-2 TRBV7-5 CARSLGQGGGHRHGLYGYTF TGTGCCAGAAGCTTAGGACAGGGAGGGGGCCATAGGCATGGACTCTATGGCTACACCTTC
. . TRBJ1-1 TRBV29-1 CSVGPSNTEAFF TGCAGCGTCGGTCCATCAAACACTGAAGCTTTCTTT
. . TRBJ2-7 TRBV5-1 CASSLLMEYEQYF TGCGCCAGCAGCTTGTTAATGGAATACGAGCAGTACTTC
TRBD2 once TRBJ2-5 TRBV5-4 CASSRSGGLETQYF TGTGCCAGCAGCCGCTCGGGAGGACTAGAGACCCAGTACTTC
. . TRBJ2-7 TRBV29-1 CSVDNSYEQYF TGCAGCGTAGACAACTCATACGAGCAGTACTTC
. . TRBJ2-7 TRBV7-9 CASSLAFERRYF TGTGCCAGCAGCTTAGCGTTCGAGCGCCGGTACTTC
. . TRBJ2-7 TRBV18 CASSPRGEYEQYF TGTGCCAGCTCACCGAGGGGAGAATACGAGCAGTACTTC
. . TRBJ1-2 TRBV6-4 CPCPPYGYTF TGTCCCTGTCCCCCCTATGGCTACACCTTC
TRBD2 . TRBJ2-3 TRBV7-6 CASSFGTEGLAGGWVTQYF TGTGCCAGCAGCTTTGGGACCGAAGGACTAGCGGGAGGGTGGGTTACGCAGTATTTT
TRBD2 . TRBJ2-2 TRBV4-2 CASSQGAKREVTGELFF TGTGCCAGCAGCCAAGGCGCAAAGCGGGAGGTCACCGGGGAGCTGTTTTTT
TRBD1 . TRBJ1-5 TRBV19 CASSTQGRGNQPQHF TGTGCCAGTAGCACACAGGGGCGCGGCAATCAGCCCCAGCATTTT
TRBD1 . TRBJ2-3 TRBV12-5 CASGPGTESTDTQYF TGTGCTAGTGGCCCCGGGACAGAAAGCACAGATACGCAGTATTTT
. . TRBJ2-7 TRBV7-2 CASSYTRGFYEQYF TGTGCCAGCAGCTACACTAGGGGTTTTTACGAGCAGTACTTC
. . TRBJ2-1 TRBV19 CASSIAGPADEQFF TGTGCCAGTAGTATAGCGGGACCCGCCGATGAGCAGTTCTTC
. . TRBJ1-1 TRBV28 CASREWSGDTEAFF TGTGCCAGCAGGGAATGGTCGGGGGACACTGAAGCTTTCTTT
. . TRBJ1-6 TRBV28 CASSQTYNSPLHF TGTGCCAGCAGCCAGACCTATAATTCACCCCTCCACTTT
. . TRBJ2-7 TRBV19 CARPLEQYF TGTGCCCGCCCTCTGGAGCAGTACTTC
. . TRBJ1-1 TRBV6-5 CASSYGRQNTEAFF TGTGCCAGCAGTTACGGACGGCAGAACACTGAAGCTTTCTTT